One sample yielded the 13 T cell receptor beta chains listed below, sequenced in a study of OX40 agonist ivuxolimab in advanced cancers. The method was immunoSEQ multiplex PCR; TCRdb's version includes in-frame clones alone and lacks a portion of them. The sample gives 55,000 to 70,000 clones, less than 90% of which show up once; 2.5% to 4% is in the top ten. The sample in question was CD4+ or CD8+ T cells sorted from blood, obtained in a trial of the OX40 agonist ivuxolimab. These TCRs come from an adult with an advanced solid tumor such as melanoma, head and neck, liver or kidney cancer.

J is TRBJ2-3 and V is TRBV11-1; D is possibly TRBD1 (6 bases). Trimming stripped 4 bases from V and 0 bases from J, with 14 bases between. The CDR3 is made up of 16 amino acids. Germline V gene data show CDR1 as SGHAT and CDR2 as FQDESV (reference sequence). The CDR3 reads CASSSLLDRSTDTQYF. CDR3 DNA: TGTGCCAGCAGCTCCCTCTTGGACAGAAGCACAGATACGCAGTATTTT.

For the CDR3, the DNA is TGTGCCAGCAGTTTAGTGTCGATGGGGTCCTACGAGCAGTACTTC. Protein: CASSLVSMGSYEQYF. The chain carries TRBV28 and TRBJ2-7, with D unresolved. The germline V gene encodes CDR1 MDHEN and CDR2 SYDVKM. The CDR3 loop spans 15 amino acids. The V end lost 2 bases, the J end lost 1 base, and 12 bases lay between the germline ends.

This clone showed up just a few times. This rearrangement joins TRBV19 to TRBJ2-5; 8 bases map to TRBD1. The CDR3 consists of 14 residues. Trimming cost V 3 bases and J 4 bases; bases outside gene matches: 4. From germline, CDR1 is LNHDA and CDR2 SQIVND (reference sequence). CDR3 sequence: CASSIGQGAETQYF. The CDR3 DNA sequence: TGTGCCAGTAGTATCGGGCAGGGGGCAGAGACCCAGTACTTC.

The chain joins TRBV6-1 to TRBJ1-3; maybe TRBD1 (6 bases). CDR1 is MNHNS, CDR2 SASEGT, per germline. V was cut by 6 bases and J by 0 bases, with 15 bases left in between. CDR3 size: 16 residues. Written as DNA, the CDR3 is TGTGCCAGCAGGGAAAGAACAGGGAGCTCTGGAAACACCATATATTTT. As protein: CASRERTGSSGNTIYF.

The rearrangement uses TRBV11-3 and TRBJ2-1, with 12 positions matching TRBD2. The CDR3 contains 19 residues. The J segment lost 7 bases and the V segment lost 5 bases, leaving 18 bases of the junction unmatched. CDR1 and CDR2 from the germline V gene are SGHNT and YENEEA. CDR3 bases: TGTGCCAGCAGCGCCTACTCTAGCGGGGGGGACGTCTTTGGGAATGAGCAGTTCTTC. Residues: CASSAYSSGGDVFGNEQFF. Using reference TRBV11-3 and TRBJ2-1 for the parts outside the CDR3, the full variable domain is EAGVVQSPRYKIIEKKQPVAFWCNPISGHNTLYWYLQNLGQGPELLIRYENEEAVDDSQLPKDRFSAERLKGVDSTLKIQPAELGDSAVYLCASSAYSSGGDVFGNEQFFGPGTRLTVL.

The CDR3 reads CASSVDPSGRDYEQYF. The CDR3 DNA follows: TGTGCCAGCAGCGTAGACCCTAGCGGAAGGGACTACGAGCAGTACTTC. The chain employs TRBV9 and TRBJ2-7; 7 bases agree with TRBD2. Trimming took 0 bases from V and 3 from J; bases not matched to a gene: 9. CDR3 length: 16 residues. Germline CDR1 and CDR2: SGDLS and YYNGEE.

V gene TRBV18 combines with J gene TRBJ2-3; 9 positions match TRBD1. Germline V gene lookup returns CDR1 KGHSH and CDR2 LQKENI. V shed 4 bases and J 3 bases; nucleotides not matched to a gene: 5. The CDR3 totals 15 residues. Written as DNA, the CDR3 is TGTGCCAGCTCACTACTCGGGACAGGGACAGATACGCAGTATTTT. Translated: CASSLLGTGTDTQYF. The whole variable domain, filled in from reference TRBV18 and TRBJ2-3, reads NAGVMQNPRHLVRRRGQEARLRCSPMKGHSHVYWYRQLPEEGLKFMVYLQKENIIDESGMPKERFSAEFPKEGPSILRIQQVVRGDSAAYFCASSLLGTGTDTQYFGPGTRLTVL.

The genes are TRBV27 and TRBJ2-4; the match to TRBD1 covers 9 bases. The CDR3 runs to 17 residues. J gave up 1 base and V 6 bases, and 10 bases lay outside the gene matches. Per the germline V gene, CDR1 is MNHEY and CDR2 is SMNVEV (reference sequence). In DNA form, the CDR3 reads TGTGCCAGCAGACCGATCCTAGACAGGGGGGCCAAAAACATTCAGTACTTC. Translation: CASRPILDRGAKNIQYF.

The chain has TRBV7-9 and TRBJ1-4; the D gene is possibly TRBD1 (5 bases). This CDR3 contains 14 residues. V lost 3 bases to trimming and J lost 8 bases, with 13 bases between them. Germline V lookup: CDR1 SEHNR, CDR2 FQNEAQ (reference sequence). CDR3 in amino acids: CASSLWKAGEKLFF. CDR3 coding DNA: TGTGCCAGCAGCTTGTGGAAGGCAGGGGAAAAACTGTTTTTT. Supplemented by reference TRBV7-9 and TRBJ1-4, the full variable domain reads DTGVSQNPRHKITKRGQNVTFRCDPISEHNRLYWYRQTLGQGPEFLTYFQNEAQLEKSRLLSDRFSAERPKGSFSTLEIQRTEQGDSAMYLCASSLWKAGEKLFFGSGTQLSVL.

This chain links TRBV6-5 with TRBJ1-6, with 7 bases identical to TRBD1. The CDR3 runs 14 residues. Germline CDR1 MNHEY, CDR2 SVGAGI. After removal of 7 bases from V and 6 bases from J, the junction contained 6 bases not matched to a gene. This CDR3 is CASTPTGPNSPLHF. CDR3 coding DNA: TGTGCCAGCACCCCGACAGGGCCTAATTCACCCCTCCACTTT.

The V call is TRBV6-1, the J call TRBJ1-3; D gene uncertain. V was pared by 3 bases and J by 0 bases, with 12 bases between. This CDR3 region has 16 residues. Germline CDR1 MNHNS, CDR2 SASEGT. CDR3 sequence (DNA): TGTGCCAGCAGTGACCGACGGCGCTACTCTGGAAACACCATATATTTT. It translates to CASSDRRRYSGNTIYF.

This clone was found a few times. The rearrangement uses TRBV28 and TRBJ1-6, with 7 bases aligning to TRBD1. V lost 5 bases to trimming and J lost 6 bases; unmatched junction nucleotides: 10. Germline CDR1 reads MDHEN; CDR2 reads SYDVKM. There are 16 residues in the CDR3. The CDR3, as DNA: TGTGCCAGCAGTCCCTATCCCGGGACAGTTAATTCACCCCTCCACTTT. It encodes CASSPYPGTVNSPLHF.

This clone showed up just a few times. The rearrangement joins TRBV7-9 to TRBJ1-1; D is perhaps TRBD1 (6 bases). The CDR3 has 13 amino acids. V dropped 1 base and J dropped 7 bases, with 10 bases sitting between them. Per the germline V gene, CDR1 is SEHNR and CDR2 is FQNEAQ (reference sequence). The CDR3 protein is CASSLVTGFEAFF. Written as DNA, the CDR3 is TGTGCCAGCAGCTTAGTAACAGGGTTTGAAGCTTTCTTT.